The rows below give T cell receptor beta chains drawn from one sample of a study of shared clonotypes between healthy human individuals. The repertoire was sequenced with immunoSEQ multiplex PCR; TCRdb's copy has only in-frame clones and lacks some. This sample has roughly 2,000,000 clones, with about 94% found just once. Sequenced: naive CD8+ T cells from PBMCs. All receptors come from a man between 18 and 29 years old in good health. Some clones in this sample may be carry-over from other donors' samples. Each CDR3 is given with its conserved first and last residue. A D gene is named only where the DNA matches it firmly. Clone size is stated in some rows and not others, as once, few, many or a class when expanded.

d_call,clone_size,j_call,v_call,cdr3_nt,cdr3_aa
TRBD2,NA,TRBJ2-3,TRBV7-8,TGTGCCAGCAGCTTACTACGGACTAGCGGGAGTATTAGCACAGATACGCAGTATTTT,CASSLLRTSGSISTDTQYF
NA,NA,TRBJ2-1,TRBV5-1,TGCGCCAGCAGCGTCGTCCACAATGAGCAGTTCTTC,CASSVVHNEQFF
TRBD2,once,TRBJ2-7,TRBV2,TGTGCCAGCGCGATGAGGACTAGCGGGAGTAGTACCTACGAGCAGTACTTC,CASAMRTSGSSTYEQYF
NA,NA,TRBJ2-1,TRBV27,TGTGCCAGCAGTTTCGGTAGCAATGAGCAGTTCTTC,CASSFGSNEQFF
TRBD2,NA,TRBJ2-7,TRBV19,TGTGCCAGTAGTATCAGCGGGAATGGGTACGAGCAGTACTTC,CASSISGNGYEQYF
NA,NA,TRBJ2-7,TRBV15,TGTGCCACCAGCAGAGGACGAGAACTTCCCTCAAGTCAGTACTTC,CATSRGRELPSSQYF
NA,once,TRBJ2-7,TRBV6-5,TGTGCCAGCAGTTATGGAGAATCCTACGAGCAGTACTTC,CASSYGESYEQYF
TRBD2,NA,TRBJ2-2,TRBV5-4,TGTGCCTTTCCCCTAGCGGGAGACCAAGGTGGCGGGGAGCTGTTTTTT,CAFPLAGDQGGGELFF
NA,NA,TRBJ1-5,TRBV6-1,TGTGCCAGCAGCGAAGTTGGGAGTCAGCCCCAGCATTTT,CASSEVGSQPQHF
TRBD2,NA,TRBJ2-7,TRBV29-1,TGCAGCGTCCGAGGGGCTAGCGGGAGCTACGAGCAGTACTTC,CSVRGASGSYEQYF
TRBD2,NA,TRBJ2-3,TRBV28,TGTGCCAGCAGTCTGCTAGCGGGAGGGCCAGGGACACACACAGATACGCAGTATTTT,CASSLLAGGPGTHTDTQYF
TRBD2,NA,TRBJ2-1,TRBV27,TGTGCCAGCAGTCCCGAGCGGGAAAGGTCCTACAATGAGCAGTTCTTC,CASSPERERSYNEQFF
TRBD1,NA,TRBJ2-1,TRBV27,TGTGCCAGCAGTTCCGGGACAGGGTCCCTAAGCTCCTACAATGAGCAGTTCTTC,CASSSGTGSLSSYNEQFF
NA,NA,TRBJ2-7,TRBV4-3,TGCGCCAGCAGCCATGGATCCTCGGGACCCGGCTACGAGCAGTACTTC,CASSHGSSGPGYEQYF
TRBD2,NA,TRBJ2-1,TRBV7-2,TGTGCCAGCAGCTTGAGGAACCGGGCTAGCGGACCATACAATGAGCAGTTCTTC,CASSLRNRASGPYNEQFF
NA,NA,TRBJ2-1,TRBV19,TGTGCCAGTAGTCCAAGTTGGGATGAGCAGTTCTTC,CASSPSWDEQFF
NA,NA,TRBJ2-1,TRBV27,TGTGCCAGCAGTTTTGTAGAAGGGTTCAATGAGCAGTTCTTC,CASSFVEGFNEQFF
NA,once,TRBJ1-2,TRBV7-2,TGTGCCAGCAGCGAATCGACACGCTATGGCTACACCTTC,CASSESTRYGYTF
NA,NA,TRBJ2-7,TRBV4-1,TGCGCCAGCAGCCATGGCCCCCAGACCTACGAGCAGTACTTC,CASSHGPQTYEQYF
NA,NA,TRBJ1-2,TRBV21-1,TGTGCCAGCAGCACCGTTTCAGGGGGAATCTATGGCTACACCTTC,CASSTVSGGIYGYTF
NA,NA,TRBJ1-4,TRBV29-1,TGCAGCGTCAGCTCGGTGATAGGGGCTAATGAAAAACTGTTTTTT,CSVSSVIGANEKLFF
TRBD2,NA,TRBJ2-5,TRBV7-9,TGTGCCAGCAGCTTAGGCCTAGCGGTAATGCTCCAAGAGACCCAGTACTTC,CASSLGLAVMLQETQYF
NA,NA,TRBJ2-2,TRBV28,TGTGCCAGCAGTTTAACGTCGAACACCGGGGAGCTGTTTTTT,CASSLTSNTGELFF
NA,once,TRBJ1-3,TRBV30,TGTGCCTGGAGTGTACGGGGAAACACCATATATTTT,CAWSVRGNTIYF
TRBD2,NA,TRBJ2-3,TRBV7-9,TGTGCCAGCAGCTTAACCCCCAGGACTAGCGGGGTTCAAGATACGCAGTATTTT,CASSLTPRTSGVQDTQYF
NA,NA,TRBJ2-1,TRBV4-2,TGTGCCAGCAGCCAAGAGGCCCTAGACTCCTACAATGAGCAGTTCTTC,CASSQEALDSYNEQFF
TRBD2,NA,TRBJ2-7,TRBV27,TGTGCCAGCAACCCCGGACTAGCGGGAAATCTTTACGAGCAGTACTTC,CASNPGLAGNLYEQYF
NA,NA,TRBJ2-5,TRBV19,TGTGCCAGTAGTACCCCTGGGACACCGTTCCAAGAGACCCAGTACTTC,CASSTPGTPFQETQYF